The clone carrying this TCR beta chain has a count of ten or more. The sample belongs to a study of T cells of healthy individuals. TCRdb reprocessed the 5' RACE reads via MiXCR and lists one record per CDR3 protein. Counted here are 63,000 or so distinct CDR3 sequences, under 20% occurring once; the ten biggest clones make up about 4.4%. Germline V lookup: CDR1 SQVTM, CDR2 ANQGSEA. V lost 4 bases and J lost 6, with 18 bases in between. This CDR3 has 14 amino acids. The clonotype was recovered from a human donor in good health. The V call is TRBV29-1, the J call TRBJ1-1; the D is unclear. CDR3 sequence (DNA): TGCAGCGTTGTTCTTCAGGCCCCGGCCGCTGAAGCTTTCTTT. Its translation: CSVVLQAPAAEAFF.